The next 9 T cell receptor beta chains were all read from a single sample in a study of Graves' ophthalmopathy and Graves' hyperthyroidism. RNA transcripts yielded amplified TCR beta CDR3 regions. Amplification began with first-round RT-PCR using HTBI primers, then second-round multiplex PCR was performed. A single record per CDR3 protein comes from TCRdb applying MiXCR to the multiplex PCR reads. The table lists 560,000 or so distinct CDR3 sequences, 39% of them singletons. Source material: peripheral blood or thyroid tissue (not recorded which). Receptors originate from an adult man with Graves' hyperthyroidism.

This clonotype has at least ten counts. J is TRBJ2-5 and V is TRBV7-9; weak D call: TRBD1 (6 bases). Germline assignment: CDR1 SEHNR and CDR2 FQNEAQ (reference sequence). The CDR3 sequence is 17 residues long. Trimming took 5 bases from V and 5 from J, leaving 24 bases between them. CDR3 nucleotides: TGTGCCAGCAGCCGATCCCTACAGGGCCAGGGTTTGGAGACCCAGTACTTC. Translating gives CASSRSLQGQGLETQYF.

This clonotype was seen many times. The chain joins TRBV7-9 to TRBJ1-1, with D possibly matching TRBD1 (6 bases). Germline CDR1 and CDR2: SEHNR and FQNEAQ (reference sequence). The CDR3 has 13 amino acids. Between the trimmed V and J ends, which lost 11 bases and 5 bases, there was a span of 18 bases. In DNA form, the CDR3 reads TGTGCCCTAAAGGGCCAGGGGCTTACTGAAGCTTTCTTT. Translating gives CALKGQGLTEAFF. The variable domain in full, with the rest retrieved from reference TRBV7-9 and TRBJ1-1, is DTGVSQNPRHKITKRGQNVTFRCDPISEHNRLYWYRQTLGQGPEFLTYFQNEAQLEKSRLLSDRFSAERPKGSFSTLEIQRTEQGDSAMYLCALKGQGLTEAFFGQGTRLTVV.

V usage is TRBV10-3 and J usage is TRBJ2-5; TRBD1 agrees at 9 bases. This CDR3 contains 12 residues. V was pared by 6 bases and J by 4 bases, with 0 bases of the junction left unmatched. Germline CDR1 and CDR2: ENHRY and SYGVKD. This CDR3 reads CAIRDRGETQYF. The CDR3 nucleotides read TGTGCCATCAGGGACAGGGGAGAGACCCAGTACTTC.

Points on this clonotype: Since the CDR3 does not end with the conserved phenylalanine or tryptophan, this likely comes from a read error. This chain links TRBV6-5 with TRBJ1-6; 8 bases map to TRBD1. Germline assignment: CDR1 MNHEY and CDR2 SVGAGI. The CDR3 totals 14 residues. J lost 6 bases, V lost 4 bases, and 2 bases had no gene match. CDR3 sequence reads: CASSSGQGNSPLHL. The CDR3 DNA is TGTGCCAGCAGTTCCGGACAGGGTAATTCACCCCTCCACCTT.

This clonotype was found many times. The chain has TRBV4-1 and TRBJ2-5; D is ambiguous. CDR3 length equals 13 residues. V lost 1 base and J 0 bases, leaving 3 bases between the germline ends. Germline V CDR1 and CDR2: MGHRA, YSYEKL. The CDR3: CASSQGHQETQYF. CDR3 coding DNA: TGCGCCAGCAGCCAAGGTCACCAAGAGACCCAGTACTTC.

This clonotype turned up a few times. The chain couples TRBV10-3 to TRBJ2-2; TRBD2 might be the D (5 bases). Trimming took off 4 bases at V and 5 bases at J, with 8 bases between the two ends. There are 13 residues in the CDR3. Germline V gene lookup returns CDR1 ENHRY and CDR2 SYGVKD. The CDR3 nucleotides read TGTGCCATCAGTGGGACTGGTACCGGGGAGCTGTTTTTT. It codes for CAISGTGTGELFF.

This clonotype was seen many times. The rearrangement joins TRBV25-1 to TRBJ2-7; D possibly matches TRBD1 or TRBD2 (6 bases each). Deletions cut 2 bases from V and 4 bases from J, with 21 bases between. CDR1 is MGHDK, CDR2 SYGVNS, per germline. This CDR3 spans 17 amino acids. The CDR3 nucleotides are TGTGCCAGCAGTGAAACACCCCGGGGGCTACCGAGGTACGAGCAGTACTTC. It yields the protein CASSETPRGLPRYEQYF.

The J gene is TRBJ2-7, the V gene TRBV7-3; tentatively, D is TRBD2 (5 bases). The germline CDR1 and CDR2 sequences are SGHTA and FQGTGA. Trimming removed 1 base from V and 9 bases from J, with 16 bases in between. The length of the CDR3 is 14 residues. The CDR3 region is CASSLNAVAEGQYF. CDR3 DNA sequence: TGTGCCAGCAGCTTAAATGCGGTAGCCGAGGGGCAGTACTTC. Filled out from reference TRBV7-3 and TRBJ2-7, the complete variable domain reads GAGVSQTPSNKVTEKGKYVELRCDPISGHTALYWYRQSLGQGPEFLIYFQGTGAADDSGLPNDRFFAVRPEGSVSTLKIQRTERGDSAVYLCASSLNAVAEGQYFGPGTRLTVT.

The chain employs TRBV29-1 and TRBJ1-2; TRBD1 aligns across 7 bases. The CDR3 spans 13 residues. Germline V CDR1 and CDR2: SQVTM, ANQGSEA. J was trimmed by 5 bases and V by 2 bases; bases with no gene match: 5. CDR3 residues: CSVEPGQKYGYTF. CDR3 bases: TGCAGCGTTGAACCGGGACAGAAATATGGCTACACCTTC.